These T cell receptor beta chains were read from a single sample in a study of metastatic and nonmetastatic thyroid tumors. TCRdb recomputed clones from the PCR reads via MiXCR. This table has around 23,000 clones, roughly 15% appearing once. The specimen was tumor tissue. The receptors here all came from a female donor with papillary thyroid cancer or a benign thyroid nodule (not recorded which). Some clones in this sample may be carry-over from other donors' samples. Both conserved end residues are part of each CDR3. D genes are given only for firm matches. Clone size is not always given. Where it is, it says once, few, many or a class for expanded clones.

V	J	length	size	D	DNA	CDR3
TRBV5-1	TRBJ2-2	16	many	NA	TGCGCCAGCAATCAGGAGGGGCAGACTGACACCGGGGAGCTGTTTTTT	CASNQEGQTDTGELFF
TRBV6-1	TRBJ2-1	17	NA	TRBD2	TGTGCCAGCAGTGCTCCGACTAGCGGGAGTTGGTACAATGAGCAGTTCTTC	CASSAPTSGSWYNEQFF
TRBV6-1	TRBJ2-1	14	many	NA	TGTGCCAGCAGCAGCCGTCTGGTGGCGGGGGAGCAGTTCTTC	CASSSRLVAGEQFF
TRBV20-1	TRBJ2-7	12	many	TRBD2	TGCAGTGCTAAAGGGACTAGAGGCGAGCAGTACTTC	CSAKGTRGEQYF
TRBV7-8	TRBJ1-2	17	many	TRBD1	TGTGCCAGCAGCTTCCCCCCGGCAGGGGGCGCGGTCTATGGCTACACCTTC	CASSFPPAGGAVYGYTF
TRBV20-1	TRBJ2-2	12	many	NA	TGCAGTGCCCCAAGGAACGCCGGGGAGCTGTTTTTT	CSAPRNAGELFF
TRBV6-1	TRBJ1-5	16	many	TRBD1	TGTGCCAGCAGTGGTAAGGACAGGGTGAGCAATCAGCCCCAGCATTTT	CASSGKDRVSNQPQHF
TRBV5-1	TRBJ2-7	15	many	TRBD2	TGCGCCAGCAGCCCCCGGACTAGCGGGGCCTACGAGCAGTACTTC	CASSPRTSGAYEQYF
TRBV18	TRBJ2-2	14	many	TRBD2	TGTGCCAGCCGTGGGACTAGCGCCACCGGGGAGCTGTTTTTT	CASRGTSATGELFF
TRBV5-1	TRBJ2-7	16	medium-sized	TRBD2	TGCGCCAGCAGCTTGGCCTTAGCGGGGGCGTCCTACGAGCAGTACTTC	CASSLALAGASYEQYF
TRBV12-3/TRBV12-4	TRBJ2-6	18	NA	TRBD1	TGTGCCAGCAGTTTATGGACAGGGGCGTCGACAGGGGCCAACGTCCTGACTTTC	CASSLWTGASTGANVLTF
TRBV30	TRBJ1-1	13	many	TRBD1	TGTGCCTGGAGTATAACAGGGGCCACCGGGGCTTTCTTT	CAWSITGATGAFF
TRBV3-1	TRBJ1-3	19	many	NA	TGTGCCAGCAGCCAGGGTGCATATTTCTATACCTCCTCACGAAACACCATATATTTT	CASSQGAYFYTSSRNTIYF
TRBV6-6	TRBJ2-3	17	few	NA	TGTGCCAGCAGGTGCGCCCAACAGGGTAGGGGCACAGATACGCAGTATTTT	CASRCAQQGRGTDTQYF
TRBV28	TRBJ2-7	16	many	TRBD2	TGTGCCAGCAGTTTAGGGGGGCTAGCGGGAGTCTACGAGCAGTACTTC	CASSLGGLAGVYEQYF
TRBV6-2/TRBV6-3	TRBJ2-7	16	many	TRBD2	TGTGCCAGCAGGCGAGCAGCGGGGGCAGGAGTCTACGAGCAGTACTTC	CASRRAAGAGVYEQYF
TRBV6-1	TRBJ1-2	15	many	NA	TGTGCCAGCAGTGGACCCTTGGGGGGGAGGTATGGCTACACCTTC	CASSGPLGGRYGYTF
TRBV7-6	TRBJ2-7	15	many	TRBD2	TGTGCCAGCAGCTCCCTCGCGGGAGAGGGATACGAGCAGTACTTC	CASSSLAGEGYEQYF
TRBV20-1	TRBJ2-7	15	many	NA	TGCAGTGCTAGAGCTACGGCTAGAGGGCACCGCGAGCAGTACTTC	CSARATARGHREQYF
TRBV20-1	TRBJ2-3	14	many	TRBD2	TGCAGTGCCGCGGGAGGGGGGGCGGCAGATACGCAGTATTTT	CSAAGGGAADTQYF
TRBV3-1	TRBJ2-1	13	many	TRBD2	TGTGCCAGCAGCGCGGGGGGGTACAATGAGCAGTTCTTC	CASSAGGYNEQFF
TRBV5-1	TRBJ2-3	16	few	TRBD2	TGCGCCAGCAGCTTTGAAAGCGGGAGTACGACAGATACGCAGTATTTT	CASSFESGSTTDTQYF
TRBV18	TRBJ1-2	14	many	NA	TGTGCCAGCTCACCGGGACTCCCGGATCTGGGCTACACCTTC	CASSPGLPDLGYTF
TRBV4-2	TRBJ2-3	16	few	TRBD2	TGTGGCAGCAGCCAGCGACTAGCGGGAGGGGAAGATACGCAGTATTTT	CGSSQRLAGGEDTQYF
TRBV30	TRBJ2-2	12	NA	NA	TGTGCCTGGAGTGGACCGTCCGGGGAGCTGTTTTTT	CAWSGPSGELFF
TRBV20-1	TRBJ1-1	16	medium-sized	NA	TGCAGTGCTAGGGGGGTTGAAACTCCGGGAGACACTGAAGCTTTCTTT	CSARGVETPGDTEAFF
TRBV27	TRBJ2-1	14	NA	TRBD1	TGTGCCAGCAGTACCTGTGGGACAGACAATGAGCACTTCTTC	CASSTCGTDNEHFF
TRBV7-2	TRBJ2-5	15	many	TRBD2	TGTGCCACCAGTGGTTCACTAGCGGGGGGGGAGACCCAGTACTTC	CATSGSLAGGETQYF
TRBV13	TRBJ1-3	14	many	NA	TGTGCCAGCAGCTCCCGGAAGGCTGGAAACACCATATATTTT	CASSSRKAGNTIYF
TRBV6-1	TRBJ1-1	13	many	NA	TGTGCCAGCGGTGGGTTCATGAACACTGAAGCTTTCTTT	CASGGFMNTEAFF
TRBV5-6	TRBJ2-7	11	many	NA	TGTGCCAGCAGCTTTACGTACGAGCAGTACTTC	CASSFTYEQYF
TRBV27	TRBJ1-4	15	many	NA	TGTGCCAGCAGCCCAGTTAGGGACCGTAATGAAAAACTGTTTTTT	CASSPVRDRNEKLFF
TRBV20-1	TRBJ2-7	12	once	NA	TGCAGTGCTAGAGAGCCCGGGTACGAGCAGTACTTC	CSAREPGYEQYF
TRBV14	TRBJ2-7	14	many	TRBD2	TGTGCCAGCAGCCGGGGAGGGTCAGGCTACGAGCAGTACTTC	CASSRGGSGYEQYF
TRBV19	TRBJ2-2	15	many	TRBD1	TGTGCCAGTAGAAGGGGGCAAGGAGTAACCGGGGAGCTGTTTTTT	CASRRGQGVTGELFF
TRBV20-1	TRBJ1-2	13	many	NA	TGCAGTGCTAGCATAGACAATCTTCGTGGCTACACCTTC	CSASIDNLRGYTF
TRBV6-6	TRBJ1-1	13	many	NA	TGTGCCAGCAGTTACGTCGGCTCCACTGAAGCTTTCTTT	CASSYVGSTEAFF
TRBV6-1	TRBJ2-7	15	few	NA	TGTGCCAGCAGTGAGGGGGGGGCATGCTCCTACGAGCAGTACTTC	CASSEGGACSYEQYF
TRBV7-9	TRBJ2-7	12	large	TRBD2	TGTGCCAGCAATAGCGGGAGAGACGAGCAGTACTTC	CASNSGRDEQYF
TRBV19	TRBJ2-1	14	many	NA	TGTGCCAGTAGTATATCCCACGCTGGAGATGAGCAGTTCTTC	CASSISHAGDEQFF
TRBV20-1	TRBJ1-2	15	medium-sized	TRBD1	TGCAGTGCTAGAGGAGACAGGGGGCGAGACTATGGCTACACCTTC	CSARGDRGRDYGYTF
TRBV6-1	TRBJ1-3	18	many	NA	TGTGCCAGCAGGGGGGGGGGTTGGGCGGGATCCTCTGGAAACACCATATATTTT	CASRGGGWAGSSGNTIYF
TRBV7-2	TRBJ2-1	13	medium-sized	NA	TGTGCCAGCAGCACCGGGACTTACAATGAGCAGTTCTTC	CASSTGTYNEQFF
TRBV7-2	TRBJ2-7	15	many	NA	TGTGCCAGCAGCCTGGCAGGACACGCATCCTACGAGCAGTACTTC	CASSLAGHASYEQYF
TRBV6-1	TRBJ1-2	12	many	NA	TGTGCCAGCAGCGTAGCTAACTATGGCTACACCTTC	CASSVANYGYTF
TRBV27	TRBJ2-7	14	few	NA	TGTGTCAGCAGCCCCGAGGGGGGGGCTGAAAAGCAGTACTTC	CVSSPEGGAEKQYF
TRBV5-8	TRBJ1-6	14	medium-sized	NA	TGTGCCAGCAGCTTGGCCGGAGGAGGCTCACCCCTCCACTTT	CASSLAGGGSPLHF
TRBV19	TRBJ2-1	15	many	NA	TGTGCCAGTAGCTCCGGGACAACCAAGATATATGAGCAGTTCTTC	CASSSGTTKIYEQFF
TRBV7-9	TRBJ1-1	15	NA	NA	TGTGCCAGCAGCTTAGCGCTAATGGGGAACACTGAAGCTTTCTTT	CASSLALMGNTEAFF
TRBV4-2	TRBJ2-3	13	NA	NA	TGTGCCAGCAGCCTCGGACGGACAGATACGCAGTATTTT	CASSLGRTDTQYF
TRBV19	TRBJ2-5	14	many	NA	TGTGCCAGTAGTATAGGACTAGTGGGGGAAACCCAGTACTTC	CASSIGLVGETQYF